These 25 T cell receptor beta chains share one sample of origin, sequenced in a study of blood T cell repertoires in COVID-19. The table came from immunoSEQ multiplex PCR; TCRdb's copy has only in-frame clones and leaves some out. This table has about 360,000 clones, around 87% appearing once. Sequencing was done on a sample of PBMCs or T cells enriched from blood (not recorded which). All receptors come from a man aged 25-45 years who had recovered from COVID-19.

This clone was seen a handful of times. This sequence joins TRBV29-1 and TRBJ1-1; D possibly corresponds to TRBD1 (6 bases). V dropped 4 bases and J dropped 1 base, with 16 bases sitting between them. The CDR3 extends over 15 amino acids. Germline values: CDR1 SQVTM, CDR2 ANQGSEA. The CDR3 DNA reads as TGCAGCGTTGCAGGGGTTATCCTTCAGAACACTGAAGCTTTCTTT. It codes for CSVAGVILQNTEAFF.

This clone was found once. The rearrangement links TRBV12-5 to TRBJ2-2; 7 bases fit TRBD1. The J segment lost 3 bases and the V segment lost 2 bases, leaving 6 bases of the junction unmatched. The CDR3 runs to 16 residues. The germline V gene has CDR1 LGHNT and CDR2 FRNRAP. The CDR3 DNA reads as TGTGCTAGTGGTTTGAGAGGTCAGGGGGACACCGGGGAGCTGTTTTTT. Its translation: CASGLRGQGDTGELFF.

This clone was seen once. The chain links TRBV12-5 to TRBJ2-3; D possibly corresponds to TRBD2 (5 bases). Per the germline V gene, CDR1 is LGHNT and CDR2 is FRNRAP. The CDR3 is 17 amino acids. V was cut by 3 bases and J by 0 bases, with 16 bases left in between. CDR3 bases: TGTGCTAGTGGTTTCCTCCGGACGGAGGCTAGCACAGATACGCAGTATTTT. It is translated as CASGFLRTEASTDTQYF. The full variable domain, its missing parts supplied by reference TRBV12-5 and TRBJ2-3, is DARVTQTPRHKVTEMGQEVTMRCQPILGHNTVFWYRQTMMQGLELLAYFRNRAPLDDSGMPKDRFSAEMPDATLATLKIQPSEPRDSAVYFCASGFLRTEASTDTQYFGPGTRLTVL.

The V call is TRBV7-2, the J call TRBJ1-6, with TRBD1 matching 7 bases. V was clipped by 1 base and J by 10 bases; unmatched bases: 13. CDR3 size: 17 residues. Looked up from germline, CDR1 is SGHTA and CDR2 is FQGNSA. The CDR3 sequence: CASSLVKQGRLGSPLHF. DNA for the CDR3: TGTGCCAGCAGCTTAGTTAAACAGGGGCGTCTAGGGTCACCCCTCCACTTT.

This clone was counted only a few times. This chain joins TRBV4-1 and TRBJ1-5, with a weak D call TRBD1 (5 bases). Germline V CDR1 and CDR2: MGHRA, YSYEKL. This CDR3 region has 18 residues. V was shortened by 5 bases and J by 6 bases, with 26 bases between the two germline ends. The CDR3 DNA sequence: TGCGCCAGCAGCGAGCCGCCCCAGAAACGGGGGAGGGTTCAGCCCCAGCATTTT. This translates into CASSEPPQKRGRVQPQHF.

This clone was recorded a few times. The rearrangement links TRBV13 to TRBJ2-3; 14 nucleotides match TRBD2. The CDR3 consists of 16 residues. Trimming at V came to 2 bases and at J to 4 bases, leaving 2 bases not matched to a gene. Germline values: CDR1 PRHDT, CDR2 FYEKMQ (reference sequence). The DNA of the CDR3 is TGTGCCAGCAGCTTACTGACTAGCGGGGGGGCAGATACGCAGTATTTT. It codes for CASSLLTSGGADTQYF.

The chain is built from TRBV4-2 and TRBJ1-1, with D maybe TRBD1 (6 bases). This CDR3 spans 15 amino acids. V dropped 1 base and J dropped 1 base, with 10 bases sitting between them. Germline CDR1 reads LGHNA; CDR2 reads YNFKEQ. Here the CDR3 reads CASSQGLGQNTEAFF. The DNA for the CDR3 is TGTGCCAGCAGCCAAGGGCTGGGACAGAACACTGAAGCTTTCTTT.

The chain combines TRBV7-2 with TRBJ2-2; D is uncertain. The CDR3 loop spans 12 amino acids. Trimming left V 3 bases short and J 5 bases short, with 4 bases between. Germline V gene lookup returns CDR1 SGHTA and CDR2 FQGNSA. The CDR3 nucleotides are TGTGCCAGCAGCTTTATTACCGGGGAGCTGTTTTTT. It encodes CASSFITGELFF.

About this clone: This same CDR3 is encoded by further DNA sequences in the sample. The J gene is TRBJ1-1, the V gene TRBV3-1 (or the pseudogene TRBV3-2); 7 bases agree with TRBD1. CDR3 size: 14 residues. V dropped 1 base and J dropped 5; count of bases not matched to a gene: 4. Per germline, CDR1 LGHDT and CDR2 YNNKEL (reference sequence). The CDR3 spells CASSQANRGTEAFF. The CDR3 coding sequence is TGTGCCAGCAGCCAAGCCAACAGGGGTACTGAAGCTTTCTTT.

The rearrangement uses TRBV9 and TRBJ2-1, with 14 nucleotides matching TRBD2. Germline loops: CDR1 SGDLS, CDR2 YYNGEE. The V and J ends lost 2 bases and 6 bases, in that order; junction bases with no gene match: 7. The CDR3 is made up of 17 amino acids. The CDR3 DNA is TGTGCCAGCAGCGTGGGACTAGCGGGAGCGCGACTCAATGAGCAGTTCTTC. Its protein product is CASSVGLAGARLNEQFF.

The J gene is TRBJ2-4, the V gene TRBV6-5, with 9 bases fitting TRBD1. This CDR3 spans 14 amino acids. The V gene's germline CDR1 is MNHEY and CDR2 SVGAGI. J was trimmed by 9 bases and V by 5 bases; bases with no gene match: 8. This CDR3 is CASSRTGGAGIQYF. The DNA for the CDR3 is TGTGCCAGCAGTCGAACAGGGGGCGCGGGCATTCAGTACTTC.

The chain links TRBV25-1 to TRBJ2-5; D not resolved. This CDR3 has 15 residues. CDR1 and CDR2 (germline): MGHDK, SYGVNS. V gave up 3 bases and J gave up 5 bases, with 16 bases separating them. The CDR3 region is CASSDLLALEETQYF. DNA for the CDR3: TGTGCCAGCAGTGATCTTTTAGCCCTCGAGGAGACCCAGTACTTC.

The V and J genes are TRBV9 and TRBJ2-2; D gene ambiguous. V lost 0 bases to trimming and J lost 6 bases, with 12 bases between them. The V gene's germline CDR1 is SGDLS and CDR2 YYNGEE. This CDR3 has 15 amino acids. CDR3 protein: CASSVGGRLAGELFF. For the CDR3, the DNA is TGTGCCAGCAGCGTAGGTGGCAGGCTGGCCGGGGAGCTGTTTTTT.

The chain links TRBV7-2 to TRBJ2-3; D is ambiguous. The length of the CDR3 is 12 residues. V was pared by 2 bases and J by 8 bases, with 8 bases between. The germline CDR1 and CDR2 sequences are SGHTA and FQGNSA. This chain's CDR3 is CASSLQVTTQYF. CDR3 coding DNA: TGTGCCAGCAGCTTACAGGTGACTACGCAGTATTTT.

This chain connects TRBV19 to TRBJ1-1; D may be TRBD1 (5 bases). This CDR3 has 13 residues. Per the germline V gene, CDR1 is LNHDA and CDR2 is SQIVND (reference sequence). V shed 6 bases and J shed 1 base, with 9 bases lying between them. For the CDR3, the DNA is TGTGCCAGTAGCAGGGTTGGGAACACTGAAGCTTTCTTT. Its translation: CASSRVGNTEAFF. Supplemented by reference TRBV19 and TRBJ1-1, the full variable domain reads DGGITQSPKYLFRKEGQNVTLSCEQNLNHDAMYWYRQDPGQGLRLIYYSQIVNDFQKGDIAEGYSVSREKKESFPLTVTSAQKNPTAFYLCASSRVGNTEAFFGQGTRLTVV.

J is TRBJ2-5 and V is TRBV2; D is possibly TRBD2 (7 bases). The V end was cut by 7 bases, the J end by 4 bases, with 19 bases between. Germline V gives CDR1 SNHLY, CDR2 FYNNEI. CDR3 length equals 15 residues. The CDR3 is CASTYSGGAPETQYF. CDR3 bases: TGTGCCAGCACCTATAGTGGGGGGGCTCCAGAGACCCAGTACTTC.

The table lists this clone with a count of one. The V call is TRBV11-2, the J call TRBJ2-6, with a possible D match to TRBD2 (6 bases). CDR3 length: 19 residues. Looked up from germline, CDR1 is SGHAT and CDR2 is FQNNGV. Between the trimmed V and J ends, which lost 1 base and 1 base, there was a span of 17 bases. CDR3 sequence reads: CASSLVLGEASSGANVLTF. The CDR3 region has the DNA TGTGCCAGCAGCTTAGTTTTGGGGGAGGCTTCGTCTGGGGCCAACGTCCTGACTTTC.

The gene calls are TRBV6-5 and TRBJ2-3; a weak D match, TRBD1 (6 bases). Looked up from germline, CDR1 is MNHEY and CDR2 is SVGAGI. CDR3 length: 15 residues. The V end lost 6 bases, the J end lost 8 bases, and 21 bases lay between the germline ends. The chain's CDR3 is CASRLRTEIQGTQYF. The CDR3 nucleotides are TGTGCCAGCAGACTGCGGACAGAGATCCAGGGTACGCAGTATTTT.

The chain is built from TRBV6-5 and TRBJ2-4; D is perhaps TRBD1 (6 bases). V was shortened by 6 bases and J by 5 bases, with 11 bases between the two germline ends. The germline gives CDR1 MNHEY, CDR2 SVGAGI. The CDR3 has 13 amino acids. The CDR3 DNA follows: TGTGCCAGCAGCCTTGGGGGCGAAAACATTCAGTACTTC. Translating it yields CASSLGGENIQYF.

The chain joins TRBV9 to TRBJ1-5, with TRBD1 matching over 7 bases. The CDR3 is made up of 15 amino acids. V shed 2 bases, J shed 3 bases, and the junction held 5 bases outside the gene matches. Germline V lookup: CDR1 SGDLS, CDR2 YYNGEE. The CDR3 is CASSVTGQDNQPQHF. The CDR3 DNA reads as TGTGCCAGCAGCGTGACCGGACAGGACAATCAGCCCCAGCATTTT.

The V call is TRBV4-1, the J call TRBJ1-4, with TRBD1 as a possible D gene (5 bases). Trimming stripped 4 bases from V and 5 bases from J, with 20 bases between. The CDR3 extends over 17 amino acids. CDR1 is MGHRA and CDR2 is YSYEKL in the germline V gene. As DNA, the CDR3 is TGCGCCAGCAGCCCCGCAATGGGGGGAAGGGTAAATGAAAAACTGTTTTTT. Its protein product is CASSPAMGGRVNEKLFF.

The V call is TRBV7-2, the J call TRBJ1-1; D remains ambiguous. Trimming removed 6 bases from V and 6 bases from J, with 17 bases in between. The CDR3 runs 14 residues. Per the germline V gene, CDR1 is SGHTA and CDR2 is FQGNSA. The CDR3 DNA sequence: TGTGCCAGCAGACGAACGATGGGCCAGGCTGAAGCTTTCTTT. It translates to CASRRTMGQAEAFF.

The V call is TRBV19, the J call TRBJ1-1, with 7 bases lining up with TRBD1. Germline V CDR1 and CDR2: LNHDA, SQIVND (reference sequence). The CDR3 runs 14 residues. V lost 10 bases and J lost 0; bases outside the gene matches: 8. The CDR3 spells CATLGGQMNTEAFF. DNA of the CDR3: TGTGCCACTCTTGGGGGACAGATGAACACTGAAGCTTTCTTT.

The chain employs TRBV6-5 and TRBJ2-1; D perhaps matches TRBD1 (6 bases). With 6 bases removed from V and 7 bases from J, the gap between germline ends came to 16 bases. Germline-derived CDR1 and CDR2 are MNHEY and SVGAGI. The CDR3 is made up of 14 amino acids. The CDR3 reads CASSPRTEGNEQFF. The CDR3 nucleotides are TGTGCCAGCAGCCCCCGGACAGAGGGTAATGAGCAGTTCTTC.

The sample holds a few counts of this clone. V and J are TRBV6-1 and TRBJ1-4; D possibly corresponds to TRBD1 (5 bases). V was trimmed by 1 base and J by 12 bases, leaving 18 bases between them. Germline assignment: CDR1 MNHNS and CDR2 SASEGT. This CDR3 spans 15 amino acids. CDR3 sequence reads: CASSEDGAAFRELFF. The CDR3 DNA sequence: TGTGCCAGCAGTGAAGATGGGGCAGCCTTTAGAGAACTGTTTTTT.